This T cell receptor (beta chain) derives from a study of blood T cell repertoires in COVID-19 (dated by TCRdb to the early 2020s). Study-level background: Samples from collaborators originated in the United States, Italy and Spain and spanned both the acute and convalescent phases of COVID-19. HLA class I and class II types, where available, came from metadata supplied by the sample provider rather than from assay-based typing. Sample metadata almost always included a de-identified subject ID, COVID-19 status, age in years and sex. The material from the prospective study consisted of cDNA or gDNA derived from T cells, B-cell-depleted T cells, or PBMCs. Samples came from the ongoing ImmuneRACE study (first 160 participants) plus 1,254 subjects from 6 global collaborators. Deeply sampled blood TCRbeta repertoires from subjects exposed to, actively infected with, or recovered from COVID-19 were included in the dataset. The repertoires were released in a freely available public database meant as a resource for research on the immune response to SARS-CoV-2.

What the work shows at the level of the full study, not this receptor alone: Clinical and demographic metadata were provided uncurated, with the amount varying by source and participant.

TCRbeta CDR3 regions were amplified from genomic DNA using the immunoSEQ Assay, a bias-controlled multiplex PCR. The paper's data handling went like this. The number of nucleated cells in each sample was estimated from the amplification of reference gene primers within the assay. To quantify the absolute abundance of each unique TCRbeta CDR3 rearrangement, sequence reads were collapsed and filtered. For each sample, productive Simpson clonality was calculated as the square root of Simpson's diversity index across productive rearrangements. TCRdb limited this immuneACCESS table to in-frame rearrangements with V and J called. A share of clones is missing; checked studies link under half to unresolved V genes, and the rest is unexplained. V and J calls and clone size are given by that table; D and trimming were obtained from the DNA. Across this sample there are 130,000 to 150,000 clones, with about nine tenths seen only once. About 2.1% of the sample goes to the ten largest clones.

The germline V and J ends show losses of 1 base and 2 bases respectively, and no gene match explains 5 bases of the junction. Spanning cysteine to phenylalanine, the CDR3 consists of 17 amino acids. Only the CDR3 DNA is retained, 51 bases long and in frame from the first base. In the germline V gene, CDR1 corresponds to LGHNA and CDR2 to YSLEER. Collaborating institutions collected whole blood in K2EDTA tubes following their own protocols. Collaborator samples were shipped for TCRbeta analysis as frozen whole blood, isolated PBMCs, or DNA extracted from either sample type. As regards this clone: Its antigen specificity is not known. Within one base of it there is no much larger clone, and no base qualities were kept.

The V and J segments used are TRBV4-3 and TRBJ2-3, with 11 bases matching TRBD2. Source material: peripheral blood. This clonotype was sampled from a human donor in a cohort sampled during active COVID-19. The DNA reads TGCGCCAGCAGCCAAGGGGCTAGCGGGGGGTACACAGATACGCAGTATTTT. It is translated as CASSQGASGGYTDTQYF.